Reported below is one T cell receptor (beta chain). The antigen remains unidentified. The entry originates in a study of beta chain features in type 1 diabetes. Study results and limitations: Patients with Type 1 diabetes showed moderately but significantly shorter TCRB CDR3s in all four CD4+ subsets. Individuals with type 1 diabetes displayed fewer insertions and more deletions at VDJ junctions.

The CDR3 extends over 12 amino acids. V shed 0 bases and J 12 bases; nucleotides not matched to a gene: 3. Per the germline V gene, CDR1 is SGHNT and CDR2 is YYREEE (reference sequence). CD45RO/CCR7/CD25/CD127/CD95/CD27 separated CD4+ naive, central memory, regulatory and stem cell-like memory cells by sorting. Every bit of the isolated RNA underwent reverse transcription, so sequencing read expressed TCRB transcripts. Here immunoSEQ multiplex PCR was the method, and the copy in TCRdb shows in-frame clones only, minus some. Among about 44,000 clones listed, around 70% were seen once. Sequences were obtained from Tregs from blood. The sequence came from a woman aged 18-29 years with type 1 diabetes. This sequence joins TRBV5-4 and TRBJ2-5, with 9 bases lining up with TRBD1. The CDR3 sequence is CASSLETGGEYF. CDR3 bases: TGTGCCAGCAGCTTGGAGACAGGGGGAGAGTACTTC.